This T cell receptor beta chain was retrieved from a study of OX40 agonist ivuxolimab in advanced cancers. Sequencing was performed with immunoSEQ multiplex PCR; in TCRdb, only in-frame clones are kept and a portion is missing. The table has approximately 60,000 clones, roughly 84% seen once. In regard to this clone: The antigen is not known.

Trimming pared 0 bases from V and 4 bases from J, leaving 14 bases between. Germline V CDR1 and CDR2: SGDLS, YYNGEE. The CDR3 extends over 16 amino acids. Findings of the study overall: Normalized T-cell clonal expansion was also low in a subset of nonresponders. People who partly responded at 0.1-3.0 mg/kg had some of the least clonal expansion seen. There was clonal expansion of CD4+ and CD8+ blood T cells by week 6 at 0.1 to 3.0 mg/kg.

Sequencing was performed on CD4+ or CD8+ T cells sorted from blood, taken in a trial of the OX40 agonist ivuxolimab. The chain uses TRBV9 and TRBJ2-1; D uncertain. The TCR originated in an adult with an advanced solid tumor such as melanoma, head and neck, liver or kidney cancer. In nucleotides, the CDR3 is TGTGCCAGCAGCGTAGAAATCAATGCCGTTTACAATGAGCAGTTCTTC. Its protein is CASSVEINAVYNEQFF.